The text below deals with one T cell receptor beta chain. The ends were cut back, 4 bases at V and 6 bases at J, with 13 bases in the middle. This CDR3 is 14 amino acids long. Germline V gives CDR1 SGHNT, CDR2 YYREEE (reference sequence). The authors' processing: It was from reference gene primer amplification that nucleated cell counts were estimated. Using immunoSEQ multiplex PCR, the repertoire was profiled, and TCRdb retains in-frame clones only, with some absent. The V and J calls and clone size were taken over from that table, and D and trimming were inferred from the DNA. The top ten clones hold about 4.8% of a sample with fewer than 250,000 clones, under 90% of them seen once. Individuals drawn from approximately 26 US areas were roughly 18 to 100 years old. These data come from a study of blood T cell repertoires in COVID-19. Whole-study context: The cDNA or gDNA used as material had been derived from T cells, B-cell-depleted T cells, or PBMCs.

The sequencing input was PBMCs or T cells enriched from blood (not recorded which). The V call is TRBV5-4, the J call TRBJ2-2, with TRBD1 as a possible D gene (6 bases). This clonotype was sampled from a woman between 50 and 59 years old who had been exposed to COVID-19. The CDR3 reads CASSPRGIPGELFF. CDR3 nucleotide sequence: TGTGCCAGCAGCCCGAGGGGGATCCCCGGGGAGCTGTTTTTT.